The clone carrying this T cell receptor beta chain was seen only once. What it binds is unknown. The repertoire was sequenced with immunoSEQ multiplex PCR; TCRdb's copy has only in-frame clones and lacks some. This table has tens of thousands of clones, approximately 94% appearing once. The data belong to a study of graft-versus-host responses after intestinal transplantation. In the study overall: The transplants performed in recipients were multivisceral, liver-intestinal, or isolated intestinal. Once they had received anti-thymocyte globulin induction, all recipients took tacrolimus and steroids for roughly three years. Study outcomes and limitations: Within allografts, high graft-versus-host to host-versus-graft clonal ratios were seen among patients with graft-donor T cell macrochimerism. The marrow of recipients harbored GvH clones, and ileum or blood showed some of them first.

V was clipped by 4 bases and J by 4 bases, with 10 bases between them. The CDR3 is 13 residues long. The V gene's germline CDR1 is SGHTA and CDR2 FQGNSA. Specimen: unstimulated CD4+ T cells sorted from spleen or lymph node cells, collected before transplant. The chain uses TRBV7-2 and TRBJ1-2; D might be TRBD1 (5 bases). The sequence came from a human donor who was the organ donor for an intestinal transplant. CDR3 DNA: TGTGCCAGCAGCTCAACAGGTCTCTATGGCTACACCTTC. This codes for CASSSTGLYGYTF.